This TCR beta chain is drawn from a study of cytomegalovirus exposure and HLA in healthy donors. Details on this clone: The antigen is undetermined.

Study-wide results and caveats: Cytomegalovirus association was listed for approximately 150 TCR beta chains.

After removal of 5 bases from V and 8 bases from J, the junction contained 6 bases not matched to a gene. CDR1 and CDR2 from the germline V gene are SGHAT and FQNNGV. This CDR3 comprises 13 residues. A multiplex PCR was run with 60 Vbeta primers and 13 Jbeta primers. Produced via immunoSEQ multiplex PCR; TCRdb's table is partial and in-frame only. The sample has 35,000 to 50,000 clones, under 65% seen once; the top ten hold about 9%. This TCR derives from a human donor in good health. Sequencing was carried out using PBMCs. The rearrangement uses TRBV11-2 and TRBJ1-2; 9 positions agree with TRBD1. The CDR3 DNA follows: TGTGCCAGCAGCGCGGACAGGGGCGGAGGCTACACCTTC. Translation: CASSADRGGGYTF. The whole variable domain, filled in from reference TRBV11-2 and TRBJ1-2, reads EAGVAQSPRYKIIEKRQSVAFWCNPISGHATLYWYQQILGQGPKLLIQFQNNGVVDDSQLPKDRFSAERLKGVDSTLKIQPAKLEDSAVYLCASSADRGGGYTFGSGTRLTVV.